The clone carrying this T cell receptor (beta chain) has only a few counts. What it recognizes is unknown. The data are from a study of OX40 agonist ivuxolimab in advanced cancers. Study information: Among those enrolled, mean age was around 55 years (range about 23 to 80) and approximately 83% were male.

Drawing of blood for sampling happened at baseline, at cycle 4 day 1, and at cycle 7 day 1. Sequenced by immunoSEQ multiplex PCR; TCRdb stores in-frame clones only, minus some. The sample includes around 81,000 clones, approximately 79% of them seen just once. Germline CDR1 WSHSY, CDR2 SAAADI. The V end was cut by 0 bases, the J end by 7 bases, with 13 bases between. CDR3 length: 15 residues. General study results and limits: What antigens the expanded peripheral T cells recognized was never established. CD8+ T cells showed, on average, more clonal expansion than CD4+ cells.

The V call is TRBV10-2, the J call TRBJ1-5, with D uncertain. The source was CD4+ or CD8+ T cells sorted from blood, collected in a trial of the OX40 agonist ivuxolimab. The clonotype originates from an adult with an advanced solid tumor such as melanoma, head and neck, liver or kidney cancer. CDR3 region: CASSESGLIGQPQHF. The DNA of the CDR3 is TGCGCCAGCAGTGAGTCGGGGTTGATAGGACAGCCCCAGCATTTT.